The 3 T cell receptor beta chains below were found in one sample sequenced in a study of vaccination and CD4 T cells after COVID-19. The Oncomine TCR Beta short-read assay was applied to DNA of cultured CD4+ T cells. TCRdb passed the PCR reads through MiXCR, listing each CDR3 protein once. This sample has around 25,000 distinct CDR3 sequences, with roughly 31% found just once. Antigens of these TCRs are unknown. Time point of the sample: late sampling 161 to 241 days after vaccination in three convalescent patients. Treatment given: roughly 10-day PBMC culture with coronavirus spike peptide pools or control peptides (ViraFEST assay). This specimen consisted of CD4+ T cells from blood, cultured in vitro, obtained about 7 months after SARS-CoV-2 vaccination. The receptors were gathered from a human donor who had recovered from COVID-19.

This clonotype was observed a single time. The CDR3 bases are TGTGCCAGTAGTATAGATCCCCCTAGCGGGAAAGAGACCCAGTACTTC. This codes for CASSIDPPSGKETQYF. The rearrangement uses TRBV19 and TRBJ2-5; 9 positions match TRBD2. The germline V gene encodes CDR1 LNHDA and CDR2 SQIVND (reference sequence). The CDR3 runs to 16 residues. The J segment lost 3 bases and the V segment lost 0 bases, leaving 5 bases of the junction unmatched. The full variable domain, rest sourced from reference TRBV19 and TRBJ2-5, is DGGITQSPKYLFRKEGQNVTLSCEQNLNHDAMYWYRQDPGQGLRLIYYSQIVNDFQKGDIAEGYSVSREKKESFPLTVTSAQKNPTAFYLCASSIDPPSGKETQYFGPGTRLLVL.

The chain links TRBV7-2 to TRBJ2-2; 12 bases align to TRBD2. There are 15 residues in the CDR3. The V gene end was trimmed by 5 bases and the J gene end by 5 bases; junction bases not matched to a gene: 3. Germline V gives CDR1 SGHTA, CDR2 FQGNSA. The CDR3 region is CASSQGLAGTGELFF. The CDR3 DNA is TGTGCCAGCAGCCAAGGACTAGCGGGGACCGGGGAGCTGTTTTTT.

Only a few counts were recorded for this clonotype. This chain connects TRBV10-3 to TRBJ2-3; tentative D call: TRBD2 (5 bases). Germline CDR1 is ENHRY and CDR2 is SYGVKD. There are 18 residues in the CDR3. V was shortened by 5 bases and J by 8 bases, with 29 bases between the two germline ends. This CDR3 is CAISTSPTNERAAGTQYF. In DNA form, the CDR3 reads TGTGCCATCAGTACTTCCCCCACCAATGAACGGGCGGCGGGTACGCAGTATTTT.